The next 32 T cell receptor beta chains were all read from a single sample in a study of shared clonotypes between healthy human individuals. Some clones are missing from TCRdb's copy, which holds only in-frame ones; the method was immunoSEQ multiplex PCR. The sample yields about 680,000 clones, about 74% seen once. The sequenced sample consisted of memory CD4+ T cells sorted from blood. As to subset: CD45RA-negative fraction. All receptors derive from a woman under 40 in good health.

V and J are TRBV11-2 and TRBJ1-2; D gene unclear. This CDR3 has 14 residues. In germline, CDR1 is SGHAT, CDR2 FQNNGV. V lost 2 bases and J 8 bases, leaving 15 bases between the germline ends. CDR3 nucleotides: TGTGCCAGCAGCTTAACAGAAGGGAGTGGGGGCTACACCTTC. Protein product: CASSLTEGSGGYTF.

V and J are TRBV6-5 and TRBJ1-4; TRBD1 might be the D (5 bases). CDR1 and CDR2 (germline): MNHEY, SVGAGI. The V and J ends lost 0 bases and 2 bases respectively, with 10 bases between them. The CDR3 is 16 amino acids. This CDR3 is CASSYSTGVTNEKLFF. The CDR3 nucleotides read TGTGCCAGCAGTTACTCGACGGGGGTCACTAATGAAAAACTGTTTTTT.

This rearrangement joins TRBV28 to TRBJ2-3, with D perhaps being TRBD1 or TRBD2 (6 bases each). V was clipped by 2 bases and J by 4 bases, with 7 bases between them. The CDR3 runs 13 residues. Germline V lookup: CDR1 MDHEN, CDR2 SYDVKM. The CDR3 DNA reads as TGTGCCAGCAGTTTAGGGGGGCCAGATACGCAGTATTTT. Its protein product is CASSLGGPDTQYF.

The V and J genes are TRBV2 and TRBJ1-4; D remains ambiguous. The CDR3 loop spans 14 amino acids. Germline assignment: CDR1 SNHLY and CDR2 FYNNEI. The germline V and J ends were trimmed by 4 bases and 4 bases, with 10 bases remaining between them. The CDR3 reads CASSGLVINEKLFF. DNA of the CDR3: TGTGCCAGCAGTGGGCTGGTAATTAATGAAAAACTGTTTTTT. Complete variable domain (other parts from reference TRBV2 and TRBJ1-4): EPEVTQTPSHQVTQMGQEVILRCVPISNHLYFYWYRQILGQKVEFLVSFYNNEISEKSEIFDDQFSVERPDGSNFTLKIRSTKLEDSAMYFCASSGLVINEKLFFGSGTQLSVL.

The V gene is TRBV10-3, the J gene TRBJ2-1; D is undetermined. The CDR3 is made up of 14 amino acids. Germline V gives CDR1 ENHRY, CDR2 SYGVKD. V dropped 7 bases and J dropped 3 bases, with 13 bases sitting between them. DNA of the CDR3: TGTGCCATCAAGCCCGCGACAAACTACAATGAGCAGTTCTTC. Its protein is CAIKPATNYNEQFF.

This clone has more than one count but fewer than ten. The same CDR3 is also encoded by other DNA sequences in this sample. This chain joins TRBV5-1 and TRBJ1-1; 7 bases are a match to TRBD1. This CDR3 region has 14 residues. With 2 bases clipped from V and 2 bases from J, the junction kept 3 bases outside the gene matches. Germline CDR1 and CDR2: SGHRS and YFSETQ. The CDR3 is CASSFTGANTEAFF. DNA for the CDR3: TGCGCCAGCAGCTTTACAGGGGCTAACACTGAAGCTTTCTTT.

V is TRBV19 and J is TRBJ2-7, with 8 nucleotides matching TRBD1. This CDR3 is built from 16 residues. Germline values: CDR1 LNHDA, CDR2 SQIVND (reference sequence). Trimming took 5 bases from V and 3 from J; bases not matched to a gene: 12. CDR3 amino acids: CASSFMVIGQGYEQYF. In nucleotides, the CDR3 is TGTGCCAGTAGTTTTATGGTTATTGGACAGGGCTACGAGCAGTACTTC.

The rearrangement joins TRBV28 to TRBJ2-7; maybe TRBD1 (7 bases). Germline V gene lookup returns CDR1 MDHEN and CDR2 SYDVKM. With 5 bases removed from V and 4 bases from J, the gap between germline ends came to 21 bases. The CDR3 has 16 amino acids. The CDR3 bases are TGTGCCAGCAGTCGCGGAGGGGGCCAGATCCCATACGAGCAGTACTTC. Its protein product is CASSRGGGQIPYEQYF.

V gene TRBV10-3 combines with J gene TRBJ2-7; TRBD2 aligns across 10 bases. Germline CDR1 reads ENHRY; CDR2 reads SYGVKD. The CDR3 sequence is 17 residues long. J lost 2 bases, V lost 0 bases, and 7 bases had no gene match. For the CDR3, the DNA is TGTGCCATCAGTGAGTCGACCGCACTAGCGGGGACCTACGAGCAGTACTTC. Its translation is CAISESTALAGTYEQYF.

Many counts were recorded for this clone. The CDR3 loop is CASKRGDEQYF. The CDR3 DNA is TGTGCCAGCAAACGCGGCGACGAGCAGTACTTC. The chain employs TRBV6-1 and TRBJ2-7; no reliable D call. The CDR3 has 11 residues. Between the trimmed V and J ends, which lost 7 bases and 5 bases, there was a span of 9 bases. Germline V gives CDR1 MNHNS, CDR2 SASEGT.

This clone occurred a few times. The chain is built from TRBV7-2 and TRBJ1-3; D unresolved. V was shortened by 2 bases and J by 5 bases, with 13 bases between the two germline ends. The CDR3 has 15 residues. Germline V CDR1 and CDR2: SGHTA, FQGNSA. CDR3 nucleotide sequence: TGTGCCAGCAGCTTATCTGCCTTAGGACGAAACACCATATATTTT. It encodes CASSLSALGRNTIYF. Based on the CDR3 plus reference TRBV7-2 and TRBJ1-3, the full variable domain is GAGVSQSPSNKVTEKGKDVELRCDPISGHTALYWYRQSLGQGLEFLIYFQGNSAPDKSGLPSDRFSAERTGGSVSTLTIQRTQQEDSAVYLCASSLSALGRNTIYFGEGSWLTVV.

The V and J genes are TRBV19 and TRBJ1-4, with no clear D. V lost 3 bases to trimming and J lost 8 bases, with 10 bases between them. The CDR3 consists of 13 residues. Germline V gives CDR1 LNHDA, CDR2 SQIVND (reference sequence). The CDR3 spells CASSIQNREKLFF. The DNA for the CDR3 is TGTGCCAGTAGTATTCAGAACAGAGAAAAACTGTTTTTT. The variable domain in full, completed from reference TRBV19 and TRBJ1-4, reads DGGITQSPKYLFRKEGQNVTLSCEQNLNHDAMYWYRQDPGQGLRLIYYSQIVNDFQKGDIAEGYSVSREKKESFPLTVTSAQKNPTAFYLCASSIQNREKLFFGSGTQLSVL.

V gene TRBV29-1 combines with J gene TRBJ2-5; D unresolved. In germline, CDR1 is SQVTM, CDR2 ANQGSEA. This CDR3 has 12 residues. The V end was cut by 4 bases, the J end by 5 bases, with 11 bases between. The CDR3 nucleotides read TGCAGCGTTGTAATAGGTTCGGAGACCCAGTACTTC. This codes for CSVVIGSETQYF.

The chain combines TRBV6-1 with TRBJ2-3; 9 bases fit TRBD1. J lost 2 bases, V lost 3 bases, and 3 bases had no gene match. Germline CDR1 reads MNHNS; CDR2 reads SASEGT. The CDR3 is 15 residues long. The CDR3 DNA follows: TGTGCCAGCAGTGACCGGGACAGGGTCACAGATACGCAGTATTTT. It yields the protein CASSDRDRVTDTQYF.

This clone was seen a handful of times. The chain carries TRBV29-1 and TRBJ1-5; perhaps TRBD1 as D (6 bases). This CDR3 spans 13 amino acids. Per germline, CDR1 SQVTM and CDR2 ANQGSEA. V lost 5 bases to trimming and J lost 4 bases, with 12 bases between them. The CDR3 here is CSVTWTANQPQHF. For the CDR3, the DNA is TGCAGCGTTACTTGGACAGCTAATCAGCCCCAGCATTTT. Together with reference TRBV29-1 and TRBJ1-5, the CDR3 gives the full variable domain: SAVISQKPSRDICQRGTSLTIQCQVDSQVTMMFWYRQQPGQSLTLIATANQGSEATYESGFVIDKFPISRPNLTFSTLTVSNMSPEDSSIYLCSVTWTANQPQHFGDGTRLSIL.

In this sample, this clone turned up once. V usage is TRBV30 and J usage is TRBJ2-7, with TRBD1 matching over 9 bases. CDR3 length equals 12 residues. The V gene end was trimmed by 3 bases and the J gene end by 8 bases; junction bases not matched to a gene: 5. CDR1 is GTSNPN and CDR2 is SVGIG in the germline V gene (reference sequence). CDR3 amino acids: CAWRTGGSQQYF. The CDR3 nucleotides are TGTGCCTGGAGGACAGGGGGTAGCCAGCAGTACTTC.

The CDR3 DNA reads TGTGCCAGTAGTATAGGGTTAAACAATGAGCAGTTCTTC. It codes for CASSIGLNNEQFF. The chain carries TRBV19 and TRBJ2-1; D gene ambiguous. The ends were cut back, 1 base at V and 5 bases at J, with 6 bases in the middle. The germline V gene has CDR1 LNHDA and CDR2 SQIVND (reference sequence). The CDR3 runs to 13 residues.

V gene TRBV2 combines with J gene TRBJ2-5; D gene ambiguous. From germline, CDR1 is SNHLY and CDR2 FYNNEI. V dropped 4 bases and J dropped 1 base, with 7 bases sitting between them. This CDR3 has 13 residues. Here the CDR3 reads CASSVYSQETQYF. The CDR3 DNA is TGTGCCAGCAGTGTGTACAGCCAAGAGACCCAGTACTTC.

The chain uses TRBV19 and TRBJ2-3; no definite D call. Between the trimmed V and J ends, which lost 5 bases and 2 bases, there was a span of 8 bases. CDR1 is LNHDA and CDR2 is SQIVND in the germline V gene (reference sequence). CDR3 length: 13 residues. CDR3 nucleotide sequence: TGTGCCAGTAGTCCAAGACACACAGATACGCAGTATTTT. It translates to CASSPRHTDTQYF.

The rearrangement links TRBV28 to TRBJ1-1; D uncertain. V lost 3 bases to trimming and J lost 4 bases, with 12 bases between them. Germline CDR1 MDHEN, CDR2 SYDVKM. This CDR3 spans 14 amino acids. Here the CDR3 DNA reads TGTGCCAGCAGTTTGAGTGGTTTTTTCACTGAAGCTTTCTTT. Its translation is CASSLSGFFTEAFF.

The chain is built from TRBV7-9 and TRBJ1-1, with unresolved D. The germline CDR1 and CDR2 sequences are SEHNR and FQNEAQ (reference sequence). Trimming removed 2 bases from V and 1 base from J, with 8 bases in between. The CDR3 loop spans 14 amino acids. In DNA form, the CDR3 reads TGTGCCAGCAGCTTAATCCGGGAGAACACTGAAGCTTTCTTT. This translates into CASSLIRENTEAFF. Using reference TRBV7-9 and TRBJ1-1 for the parts outside the CDR3, the full variable domain is DTGVSQNPRHKITKRGQNVTFRCDPISEHNRLYWYRQTLGQGPEFLTYFQNEAQLEKSRLLSDRFSAERPKGSFSTLEIQRTEQGDSAMYLCASSLIRENTEAFFGQGTRLTVV.

This clone was detected a few times. V gene TRBV27 combines with J gene TRBJ2-1; 7 positions match TRBD2. The germline CDR1 and CDR2 sequences are MNHEY and SMNVEV (reference sequence). The CDR3 contains 17 residues. V was pared by 10 bases and J by 6 bases, with 21 bases of the junction left unmatched. The CDR3 DNA is TGTGCCACCAACCTAGTACCTAGCGGCCCCGGGGGCAATGAGCAGTTCTTC. This encodes CATNLVPSGPGGNEQFF.

The CDR3 region is CASSPPREREQFF. CDR3 in DNA: TGTGCCAGCTCACCACCCCGGGAGCGTGAGCAGTTCTTC. The genes are TRBV18 and TRBJ2-1; D is possibly TRBD2 (6 bases). The CDR3 is made up of 13 amino acids. Looked up from germline, CDR1 is KGHSH and CDR2 is LQKENI. V was clipped by 0 bases and J by 9 bases, with 9 bases between them.

This chain links TRBV29-1 with TRBJ1-1, with a weak D call TRBD1 (6 bases). Germline CDR1 is SQVTM and CDR2 is ANQGSEA. V lost 5 bases and J 6 bases, leaving 19 bases between the germline ends. The CDR3 covers 14 residues. CDR3 residues: CSVLTKQGISEAFF. In nucleotides, the CDR3 is TGCAGCGTTTTGACAAAACAGGGTATCTCTGAAGCTTTCTTT.

The gene calls are TRBV7-2 and TRBJ2-7; 9 bases map to TRBD1. Looked up from germline, CDR1 is SGHTA and CDR2 is FQGNSA. J gave up 5 bases and V 5 bases, and 10 bases lay outside the gene matches. The CDR3 runs to 15 residues. DNA of the CDR3: TGTGCCAGCAGCCGTACTTCGGGACAGGGAAACGAGCAGTACTTC. It encodes CASSRTSGQGNEQYF.

Of note for this clone: This may be a read error, as it is one base from a much larger clone. This sequence joins TRBV7-9 and TRBJ1-3; 9 bases line up with TRBD1. The junction had 2 bases not matched to a gene; V was cut back by 4 bases and J by 4 bases. CDR1 is SEHNR, CDR2 FQNEAQ, per germline (reference sequence). The CDR3 loop spans 14 amino acids. The CDR3 loop is CASSSQGAGNTIYF. CDR3 nucleotide sequence: TGTGCCAGCAGCTCACAGGGGGCGGGAAACACCATATATTTT. The full variable domain, its missing parts supplied by reference TRBV7-9 and TRBJ1-3, is DTGVSQNPRHKITKRGQNVTFRCDPISEHNRLYWYRQTLGQGPEFLTYFQNEAQLEKSRLLSDRFSAERPKGSFSTLEIQRTEQGDSAMYLCASSSQGAGNTIYFGEGSWLTVV.

The rearrangement joins TRBV27 to TRBJ1-2; a weak D match, TRBD1 (6 bases). The V gene lost 6 bases and the J gene lost 2 bases, with 13 bases spanning the gap. Germline CDR1 reads MNHEY; CDR2 reads SMNVEV (reference sequence). The CDR3 has 14 amino acids. CDR3 in DNA: TGTGCCAGCAGAAGAGAAGGGGGGAACTATGGCTACACCTTC. Translating gives CASRREGGNYGYTF.

The chain carries TRBV5-5 and TRBJ1-1; the match to TRBD1 covers 7 bases. CDR1 is SGHKS and CDR2 is YYEKEE in the germline V gene (reference sequence). There are 16 residues in the CDR3. V shed 4 bases, J shed 1 base, and the junction held 10 bases outside the gene matches. The DNA of the CDR3 is TGTGCCAGCAGCGACTACACCGGGACAGCGAACACTGAAGCTTTCTTT. Its translation: CASSDYTGTANTEAFF.

J is TRBJ2-1 and V is TRBV2, with TRBD2 identical over 7 bases. The CDR3 is made up of 19 amino acids. Germline CDR1 SNHLY, CDR2 FYNNEI. The V segment lost 2 bases and the J segment 2 bases; nucleotides outside the gene matches: 15. The CDR3 bases are TGTGCCAGCAGTGAAATGCCGAGCGGGATCGCTACCCCCTACAATGAGCAGTTCTTC. Amino acid sequence: CASSEMPSGIATPYNEQFF.

The J gene is TRBJ2-5, the V gene TRBV15; tentatively, D is TRBD2 (5 bases). Near its end, the DNA agrees better with TRBJ2-7, so the J call may be wrong. This CDR3 has 14 amino acids. CDR1 and CDR2 (germline): LNHNV, YYDKDF (reference sequence). The DNA of the CDR3 is TGTGCCACCAGCAGCCGGGATTCCTCCTACGAGCAGTACTTC. This encodes CATSSRDSSYEQYF.

The V gene is TRBV28, the J gene TRBJ2-5; TRBD2 is a possible D gene (6 bases). In germline, CDR1 is MDHEN, CDR2 SYDVKM. The CDR3 is made up of 15 amino acids. V lost 7 bases and J 0 bases, leaving 15 bases between the germline ends. The CDR3 spells CASTAGRGYQETQYF. In DNA form, the CDR3 reads TGTGCCAGCACCGCGGGGCGGGGTTACCAAGAGACCCAGTACTTC. Together with reference TRBV28 and TRBJ2-5, the CDR3 gives the full variable domain: DVKVTQSSRYLVKRTGEKVFLECVQDMDHENMFWYRQDPGLGLRLIYFSYDVKMKEKGDIPEGYSVSREKKERFSLILESASTNQTSMYLCASTAGRGYQETQYFGPGTRLLVL.

The rearrangement uses TRBV9 and TRBJ2-3, with 14 bases lining up with TRBD2. The V gene's germline CDR1 is SGDLS and CDR2 YYNGEE. V gave up 4 bases and J gave up 6 bases; unmatched junction bases: 10. The CDR3 totals 17 residues. The CDR3 DNA sequence: TGTGCCAGCAGCCGTACCCGACTAGCGGGAGGGCCGGATACGCAGTATTTT. Translation: CASSRTRLAGGPDTQYF.